Here is one T cell receptor beta chain with its context. Its specificity is unknown. This specimen comes from a study of T cell responses to AZD1222 COVID-19 vaccine. The V and J ends lost 4 bases and 0 bases respectively, with 14 bases between them. In germline, CDR1 is SGHRS, CDR2 YFSETQ. CDR3 size: 15 residues. The study's findings and limits: It should be noted that donors were predominantly white British and more often female, and clonal diversity was possibly underestimated. Variant regions that are unmutated are reportedly the target of nearly half of spike-specific TCRs. Regions 160-218 and 743-854 dominated among vaccine-associated CD4 TCRs spanning spike. Just a handful of people given AZD1222 tested seropositive at baseline.

Only in-frame clones appear in the TCRdb table, and some are missing; sequencing was by immunoSEQ multiplex PCR. This table holds about 110,000 clones, approximately 90% found once. The V gene is TRBV5-1, the J gene TRBJ2-7, with TRBD1 as a possible D gene (6 bases). The specimen comprised peripheral blood, sampled on day 0 of AZD1222 vaccination. The TCR sequence derives from an adult in good health. The CDR3 DNA follows: TGCGCCAGCAGCGTTGACAGGTTAAGCTCCTACGAGCAGTACTTC. The encoded protein is CASSVDRLSSYEQYF.